The following is a T cell receptor beta chain sequence with its context. Its antigen is not identified. The sample comes from a study of cytomegalovirus exposure and HLA in healthy donors. Study-wide points: According to a later analysis, TCR clusters from the first cohort tended to co-occur in the 110 or so validation repertoires. With high specificity and sensitivity, the classifier reportedly diagnosed cytomegalovirus status.

The data were produced by immunoSEQ multiplex PCR, yet TCRdb's version contains in-frame clones alone and is incomplete. The data hold some 79,000 clones, with roughly 93% observed a single time. Sequencing used PBMCs. This TCR derives from a woman between 18 and 30 years old in good health and CMV-seropositive.

CDR3 in DNA: TGTGCCAGCAGTTACGGGACAGGGACCTACAATGAGCAGTTCTTC. Its translation is CASSYGTGTYNEQFF. This chain connects TRBV6-5 to TRBJ2-1; 9 nucleotides match TRBD1. The V and J ends lost 2 bases and 2 bases, in that order; junction bases with no gene match: 1. The CDR3 is 15 residues long. Per germline, CDR1 MNHEY and CDR2 SVGAGI.